These 5 T cell receptor beta chains were sequenced from one sample in a study of blood T cells in healthy people across ages. Alongside a J-beta primer mix, a sample-barcoded 5' primer served in a second PCR lasting 7 to 11 cycles. MiXCR was run by TCRdb on the 5' RACE reads, yielding one entry per CDR3 protein. The data show about 800,000 distinct CDR3 sequences, around 50% seen once. Sequenced material: blood. Source of these receptors: an elderly man in good health.

Turning to this clonotype: Given a much more abundant clone one base away, this may be a read error. The chain recombines TRBV9 with TRBJ2-2, with TRBD1 matching 9 bases. Looked up from germline, CDR1 is SGDLS and CDR2 is YYNGEE. The CDR3 contains 15 residues. The J segment lost 6 bases and the V segment lost 4 bases, leaving 7 bases of the junction unmatched. This CDR3 is CASSSGTGRPGELFF. The CDR3 DNA is TGTGCCAGCAGCTCTGGGACAGGGAGGCCCGGGGAGCTGTTTTTT.

On this clonotype itself: With a much larger clone just one base away, this may be a read error. The chain uses TRBV21-1 and TRBJ2-7; TRBD2 is the table's D call and was not checked against the DNA. TRBV21-1 is labeled a pseudogene. The CDR3 is 17 residues long. The DNA of the CDR3 is TGTGCCAGCATCCAGAACCGGGATCTAATAAGCTCCAACGAGCAGTACTTC. Its protein product is CASIQNRDLISSNEQYF.

The rearrangement uses TRBV5-1 and TRBJ2-7, with 8 bases that match TRBD1. The length of the CDR3 is 13 residues. Looked up from germline, CDR1 is SGHRS and CDR2 is YFSETQ. V was clipped by 4 bases and J by 10 bases; unmatched bases: 10. Here the CDR3 reads CASSGTGTGTQYF. The CDR3 nucleotides read TGCGCCAGCAGCGGGACCGGGACAGGCACCCAGTACTTC.

This chain connects TRBV20-1 to TRBJ2-1; maybe TRBD2 (6 bases). The germline V and J ends were trimmed by 7 bases and 8 bases, with 9 bases remaining between them. From germline, CDR1 is DFQATT and CDR2 SNEGSKA (reference sequence). This CDR3 region has 10 residues. DNA for the CDR3: TGCAGTGGCCGCGGGGATGAGCAGTTCTTC. Translating it yields CSGRGDEQFF.

The chain uses TRBV24-1 and TRBJ2-1; 12 bases are shared with TRBD2. The CDR3 spans 16 residues. V lost 4 bases to trimming and J lost 8 bases; unmatched junction nucleotides: 8. The germline gives CDR1 KGHDR, CDR2 SFDVKD. CDR3 DNA sequence: TGTGCCACCAGTGAACCGACTAGCGGGAGCACTGATGAGCAGTTCTTC. Translating it yields CATSEPTSGSTDEQFF.